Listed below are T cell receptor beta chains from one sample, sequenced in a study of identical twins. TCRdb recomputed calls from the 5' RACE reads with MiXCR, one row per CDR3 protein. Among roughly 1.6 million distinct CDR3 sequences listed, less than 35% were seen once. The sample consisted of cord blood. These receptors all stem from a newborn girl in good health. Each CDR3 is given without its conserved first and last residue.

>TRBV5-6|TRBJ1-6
ASSLGPTPRSSYNSPLH
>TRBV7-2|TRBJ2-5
ASTPGLAGEETQY
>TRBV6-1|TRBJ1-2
ASTGRTYGYT
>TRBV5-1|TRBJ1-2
ASSDVQGYGYT
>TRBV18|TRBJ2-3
ASSPPGQGTDTHY
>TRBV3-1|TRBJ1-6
ASSQFYNSPLH
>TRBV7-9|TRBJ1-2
ASSLGAATNEYGYT
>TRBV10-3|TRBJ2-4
AIKGTWEQY
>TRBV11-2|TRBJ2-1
AGGLGYNEQF
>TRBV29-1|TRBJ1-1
SVDMVGNTEAF
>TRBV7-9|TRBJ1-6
ASSILSTGTGFNSPLH
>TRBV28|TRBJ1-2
ASGGTTTYGYT
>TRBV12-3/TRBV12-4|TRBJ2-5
ASRGAAGTPQETQY
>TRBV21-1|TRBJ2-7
ARGRHEQY
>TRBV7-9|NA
ASSGSGQGGYEQY
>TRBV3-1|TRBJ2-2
ASSRDGTRAGELF
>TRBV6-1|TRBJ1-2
ATSRAQGGYGYT
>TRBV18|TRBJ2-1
ASSSQGQEQF
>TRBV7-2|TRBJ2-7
ASSSSAQGLGEQY
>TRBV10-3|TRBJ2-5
AISDILAELQETQY
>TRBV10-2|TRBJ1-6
ASSDQGASYNSPLH
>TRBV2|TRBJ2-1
ASVSGRGDNEQF
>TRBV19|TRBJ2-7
ASSIGRNEQY
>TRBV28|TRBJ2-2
ASSHRAYTGELF
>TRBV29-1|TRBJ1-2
SALWTGAYGYT
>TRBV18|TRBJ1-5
ASTTSNQPQH
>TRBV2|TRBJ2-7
ASSGYGGTYEQY
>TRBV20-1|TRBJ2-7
SARNLTAVAYEQY
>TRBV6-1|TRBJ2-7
ASSEGGALFYEQY
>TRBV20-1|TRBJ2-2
SASRGRHTGELF
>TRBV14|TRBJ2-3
ASSQDGGTHTDTQY
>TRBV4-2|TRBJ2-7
ASSQAPGTEEIQY
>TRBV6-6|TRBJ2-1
ASSSTSGVITLYEQF
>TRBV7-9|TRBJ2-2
ASSLKAGGNTGELF
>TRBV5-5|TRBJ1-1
ASSHREGGMNTEAF
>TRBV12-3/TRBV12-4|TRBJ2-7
ASSPGQGMTSGGYEQY
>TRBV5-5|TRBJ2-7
ASSPPGLHFSYEQY
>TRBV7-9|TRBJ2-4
ASSEDIPNIQY
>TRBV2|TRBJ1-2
ASIAGTANYGYT
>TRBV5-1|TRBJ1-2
ASSLDGRGYGYT
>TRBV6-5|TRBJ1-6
ASSYSTNRYNSPLH